This entry is about one TCR beta chain. This sample is part of a study of blood T cell repertoires in COVID-19. In the study overall: Acute-phase and convalescent COVID-19 samples originated in the United States, Italy and Spain.

This CDR3 has 16 residues. V lost 4 bases and J lost 6, with 18 bases in between. Germline V lookup: CDR1 KGHDR, CDR2 SFDVKD. Here immunoSEQ multiplex PCR was the method, and the copy in TCRdb shows in-frame clones only, minus some. Among 20,000 to 25,000 clones listed, 87% were seen once. The sequence came from a human donor with active COVID-19. The donor label of this sample is uncertain. The sequenced sample was peripheral blood. The V call is TRBV24-1, the J call TRBJ2-1, with D possibly matching TRBD1 (7 bases). The chain's CDR3 is CATSDARSQGGNEQFF. The CDR3 DNA reads as TGTGCCACCAGTGACGCACGCAGCCAGGGGGGCAATGAGCAGTTCTTC.